This TCR beta chain was found in a study of regulatory dendritic cells for organ transplantation. The table came from immunoSEQ multiplex PCR; TCRdb's copy has only in-frame clones and leaves some out. The data contain approximately 35,000 clones, roughly nine tenths of them seen just once; the ten biggest clones take up 0.055% to 0.075%. Germline V gives CDR1 MGHRA, CDR2 YSYEKL. J was trimmed by 2 bases and V by 6 bases; bases with no gene match: 4. This CDR3 is built from 15 residues. Study outcomes and limitations: Memory CD8+ T cells were the most oligoclonal; naive cells were highly diverse. Among resting subsets, memory CD8+ cells contained the most alloreactive clonotypes.

CD4+ or CD8+ T cells were sorted as naive CD45RA+ or memory CD45RO+. Of note for this clone: Its matching antigen is unknown.

Sequencing used naive CD4+ T cells from blood. Subset noted: CD45RA+ naive T cells. V and J are TRBV4-1 and TRBJ1-3; TRBD1 matches 10 bases. The clonotype comes from a human donor in good health. The DNA for the CDR3 is TGCGCCAGCAGGGGACAGGGGTCTCCTGGAAACACCATATATTTT. Translated: CASRGQGSPGNTIYF.